The following is a T cell receptor (beta chain) sequence with its context. A read error may produce the germline difference seen at one junction end. The sample originates from a study of blood T cells in healthy people across ages. CDR1 is SGDLS, CDR2 YYNGEE, per germline. The CDR3 consists of 15 residues. The authors ran a second PCR of roughly 6 to 12 cycles using a sample-barcoded 5' primer and a J-beta primer mix. Each CDR3 protein gets one entry after TCRdb re-called the 5' RACE reads with MiXCR. The sample carries approximately 670,000 distinct CDR3 sequences, about 43% recorded once. The TCR sequence derives from an elderly man in good health. The sequenced sample consisted of blood. V usage is TRBV9 and J usage is TRBJ1-2, with 8 positions matching TRBD1. The chain's CDR3 is CASGVGGQANYGYTF. The CDR3 nucleotides are TGTGCCAGCGGCGTAGGGGGACAGGCAAACTATGGCTACACCTTC.